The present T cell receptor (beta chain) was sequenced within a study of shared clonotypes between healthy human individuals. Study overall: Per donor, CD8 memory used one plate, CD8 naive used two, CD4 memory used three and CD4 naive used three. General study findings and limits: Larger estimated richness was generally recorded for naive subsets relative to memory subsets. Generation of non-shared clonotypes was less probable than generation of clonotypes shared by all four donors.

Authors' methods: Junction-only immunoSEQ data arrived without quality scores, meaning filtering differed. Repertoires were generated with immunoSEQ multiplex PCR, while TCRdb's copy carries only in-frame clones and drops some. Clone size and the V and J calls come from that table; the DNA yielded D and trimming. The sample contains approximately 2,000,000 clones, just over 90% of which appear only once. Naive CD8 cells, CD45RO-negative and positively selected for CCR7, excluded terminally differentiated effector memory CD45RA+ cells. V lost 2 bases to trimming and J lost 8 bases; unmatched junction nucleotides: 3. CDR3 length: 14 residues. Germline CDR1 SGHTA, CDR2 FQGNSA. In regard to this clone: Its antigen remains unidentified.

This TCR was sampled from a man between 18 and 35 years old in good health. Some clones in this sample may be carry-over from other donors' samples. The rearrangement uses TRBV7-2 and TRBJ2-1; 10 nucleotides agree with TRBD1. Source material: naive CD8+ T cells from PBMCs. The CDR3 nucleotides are TGTGCCAGCAGCTTAAGGGACAGGGGCCATGAGCAGTTCTTC. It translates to CASSLRDRGHEQFF.